What follows are 2 T cell receptor beta chains derived from one specimen sequenced in a study of response to subunit inactivated influenza vaccine. TCRdb called the RT-PCR reads again in MiXCR, with one record for every CDR3 protein. The profile shows under 800,000 distinct CDR3 sequences, more than 11% of them singletons. This material consisted of PBMCs from blood, taken about 14 days before vaccination. All receptors derive from a man aged 45-65 years who received an inactivated influenza vaccine.

The J gene is TRBJ2-7, the V gene TRBV14; 7 bases are shared with TRBD1. The CDR3 is 15 residues long. The V segment lost 3 bases and the J segment 0 bases; nucleotides outside the gene matches: 5. Germline V gene sequence: CDR1 SGHDN, CDR2 FVKESK. CDR3 residues: CASSHGTVPSYEQYF. The CDR3 DNA reads TGTGCCAGCAGCCATGGGACAGTACCCTCCTACGAGCAGTACTTC. The full variable domain, in which reference TRBV14 and TRBJ2-7 provide the parts outside the CDR3, is EAGVTQFPSHSVIEKGQTVTLRCDPISGHDNLYWYRRVMGKEIKFLLHFVKESKQDESGMPNNRFLAERTGGTYSTLKVQPAELEDSGVYFCASSHGTVPSYEQYFGPGTRLTVT.

This clonotype was counted at least ten times. The chain combines TRBV27 with TRBJ2-3, with 11 bases aligning to TRBD2. Trimming took 5 bases from V and 2 from J; bases not matched to a gene: 9. This CDR3 is 17 amino acids long. Per the germline V gene, CDR1 is MNHEY and CDR2 is SMNVEV (reference sequence). The CDR3 here is CASSRLAGSPLTDTQYF. Written as DNA, the CDR3 is TGTGCCAGCAGTAGACTAGCGGGGTCACCCCTCACAGATACGCAGTATTTT.